These T cell receptor beta chains were read from a single sample in a study of kidney transplant recipient with SARS-CoV-2 infection. Via MiXCR, TCRdb re-called the reads, giving one row per CDR3 protein. The repertoire holds 200,000 to 250,000 distinct CDR3 sequences, with about 28% as singletons. Material: a blood sample, obtained at baseline and between days 110 and 120 from a kidney transplant recipient. The receptor set was obtained from a male patient between 25 and 39 years old who had COVID-19 and was a kidney transplant recipient. T cells may partly derive from the graft donor. The conserved cysteine and the conserved F or W are not part of the CDR3 here. Each record gives: J gene, V gene, D gene, CDR3 protein. D genes are given only for firm matches.

J gene: TRBJ2-7; V gene: TRBV5-1; D gene: .; CDR3 protein: ASSLEGRSSISYEQY
J gene: TRBJ2-7; V gene: TRBV7-9; D gene: .; CDR3 protein: ASSLGGGNYEQY
J gene: TRBJ1-1; V gene: TRBV7-9; D gene: .; CDR3 protein: ASLGQVNTEAF
J gene: TRBJ2-7; V gene: TRBV14; D gene: .; CDR3 protein: ASSSTAGSSYEQY
J gene: TRBJ1-2; V gene: TRBV10-1; D gene: .; CDR3 protein: ASSEYSRSRKAYGYT
J gene: TRBJ1-2; V gene: TRBV28; D gene: .; CDR3 protein: ASRSLPNGYT
J gene: TRBJ1-5; V gene: TRBV21-1; D gene: .; CDR3 protein: ASIGTDNQPQH
J gene: TRBJ1-2; V gene: TRBV30; D gene: .; CDR3 protein: AWPRLRYRKTYGYT
J gene: TRBJ2-7; V gene: TRBV23-1; D gene: .; CDR3 protein: ASSQAASYEQY
J gene: TRBJ2-5; V gene: TRBV5-6; D gene: TRBD1; CDR3 protein: ASSVGQALQETQY
J gene: TRBJ2-2; V gene: TRBV5-1; D gene: .; CDR3 protein: ANSLVVGPNTGELF
J gene: TRBJ2-5; V gene: TRBV5-1; D gene: .; CDR3 protein: ASSLQQAWETQY
J gene: TRBJ2-6; V gene: TRBV8-2; D gene: .; CDR3 protein: GTSYRITQSRANVLT
J gene: TRBJ1-2; V gene: TRBV7-5; D gene: .; CDR3 protein: ISVPEHNVEVGKTYGYT
J gene: TRBJ1-5; V gene: TRBV20-1; D gene: .; CDR3 protein: SARSPWAGDNQPQH
J gene: TRBJ1-2; V gene: TRBV6-1; D gene: .; CDR3 protein: ASSEGGGGNYGYT
J gene: TRBJ1-5; V gene: TRBV7-8; D gene: TRBD1; CDR3 protein: ASSLGTGGVNQPQH
J gene: TRBJ1-2; V gene: TRBV5-4; D gene: .; CDR3 protein: ASFQSVPGRTYGYT
J gene: TRBJ1-1; V gene: TRBV6-5; D gene: .; CDR3 protein: ASSYSFADLRTEAF
J gene: TRBJ2-2; V gene: TRBV27; D gene: .; CDR3 protein: ASSFRPETGELF
J gene: TRBJ1-2; V gene: TRBV5-4; D gene: .; CDR3 protein: ASRSNVPGKTYGYT
J gene: TRBJ2-1; V gene: TRBV10-3; D gene: .; CDR3 protein: AISDPRGDINGQF
J gene: TRBJ1-2; V gene: TRBV6-5; D gene: .; CDR3 protein: ASSIRKECRKTYGYT
J gene: TRBJ1-4; V gene: TRBV4-1; D gene: TRBD1; CDR3 protein: ASSQDGTGGEKLF
J gene: TRBJ1-4; V gene: TRBV28; D gene: .; CDR3 protein: ASSPGGVGTNEKLF
J gene: TRBJ1-4; V gene: TRBV5-1; D gene: .; CDR3 protein: ASSLVVGATNEKLF
J gene: TRBJ1-2; V gene: TRBV3-1; D gene: TRBD1; CDR3 protein: ASSQDRVGYGYT
J gene: TRBJ1-3; V gene: TRBV7-9; D gene: .; CDR3 protein: ASSSNVGRSGNTIY
J gene: TRBJ1-1; V gene: TRBV10-3; D gene: TRBD1; CDR3 protein: AISESTGGGTEAF